The 28 T cell receptor beta chains given below trace back to one sample, sequenced in a study of molecular identifiers for immune sequencing clone quantification. TCRdb reprocessed the PCR reads with MiXCR, giving one entry per CDR3 protein. The data contain 68,000 or so distinct CDR3 sequences, 15% to 20% of them singletons. Sequenced: naive CD8+ T cells from blood, with Jurkat cell RNA spiked in. Subset given: FACS-sorted CD8+CD4-CCR7+CD45RA+ naive T cells. The source of these receptors is a human donor in good health. Some libraries in this study had Jurkat cell RNA spiked in.

At least ten counts were recorded for this clonotype. The chain recombines TRBV9 with TRBJ1-1, with 8 bases identical to TRBD1. The V gene's germline CDR1 is SGDLS and CDR2 YYNGEE. The CDR3 spans 13 residues. V was pared by 4 bases and J by 4 bases, with 3 bases of the junction left unmatched. The CDR3 sequence is CASSQGAGTEAFF. The CDR3 DNA sequence: TGTGCCAGCAGCCAGGGGGCGGGCACTGAAGCTTTCTTT.

A few counts support this clonotype. V is TRBV15 and J is TRBJ2-7, with TRBD2 matching over 14 bases. V was clipped by 7 bases and J by 10 bases; unmatched bases: 12. The CDR3 has 15 amino acids. Germline V gene lookup returns CDR1 LNHNV and CDR2 YYDKDF (reference sequence). This CDR3 reads CATTHPGLAGVGQYF. CDR3 DNA: TGTGCCACCACCCATCCGGGACTAGCGGGAGTAGGACAGTACTTC.

Note on this clonotype: Possible read error: a much larger clone is one base away. The chain recombines TRBV30 with TRBJ2-3, with TRBD2 identical over 9 bases. Trimming took 4 bases from V and 6 from J; bases not matched to a gene: 8. Germline V gene sequence: CDR1 GTSNPN, CDR2 SVGIG (reference sequence). The CDR3 covers 14 residues. CDR3 in DNA: TGTGCCTGGACTAGCGGGATTTCTGGGGATACGCAGTATTTT. This sequence encodes CAWTSGISGDTQYF.

At least ten counts were recorded for this clonotype. In nucleotides, the CDR3 is TGTGCCAGCAGCCCCGGAGACTACGAGCAGTACTTC. This translates into CASSPGDYEQYF. The genes are TRBV14 and TRBJ2-7; no firm D call. The germline V and J ends were trimmed by 4 bases and 3 bases, with 7 bases remaining between them. Germline CDR1 SGHDN, CDR2 FVKESK. The CDR3 loop spans 12 amino acids.

Note on this clonotype: A much larger clone sits a single nucleotide away, making a read error possible. Likely a read error: the CDR3 ends without its conserved phenylalanine or tryptophan. The V gene is TRBV11-3, the J gene TRBJ2-7, with TRBD1 identical over 9 bases. The junction had 10 bases not matched to a gene; V was cut back by 5 bases and J by 2 bases. This CDR3 comprises 16 residues. Germline CDR1 SGHNT, CDR2 YENEEA. The CDR3 region has the DNA TGTGCCAGCAGCGAAACTCCGGGACAGGGTCCCTACGAGCAGTACCTC. Translated, it gives CASSETPGQGPYEQYL.

There are many counts of this clonotype. The chain joins TRBV7-8 to TRBJ2-2; 7 bases agree with TRBD1. Trimming cost V 7 bases and J 3 bases; bases outside gene matches: 14. The CDR3 extends over 17 amino acids. From germline, CDR1 is SGHVS and CDR2 FQNEAQ. CDR3 DNA: TGTGCCAGCACCTCTAAAGGGGGCACCGGGTACACCGGGGAGCTGTTTTTT. It yields the protein CASTSKGGTGYTGELFF.

This clonotype has a count of ten or more. The J gene is TRBJ2-7, the V gene TRBV18; 12 nucleotides agree with TRBD2. Germline V CDR1 and CDR2: KGHSH, LQKENI. The CDR3 totals 14 residues. V dropped 2 bases and J dropped 5; count of bases not matched to a gene: 1. This chain's CDR3 is CASSPRTSGDEQYF. CDR3 in DNA: TGTGCCAGCTCACCAAGGACTAGCGGGGACGAGCAGTACTTC. The whole variable domain, filled in from reference TRBV18 and TRBJ2-7, reads NAGVMQNPRHLVRRRGQEARLRCSPMKGHSHVYWYRQLPEEGLKFMVYLQKENIIDESGMPKERFSAEFPKEGPSILRIQQVVRGDSAAYFCASSPRTSGDEQYFGPGTRLTVT.

For this clonotype: A much larger clonotype is one base distant, so this may be a read error. The rearrangement links TRBV5-6 to TRBJ1-2; D may be TRBD1 (6 bases). This CDR3 has 14 amino acids. CDR1 is SGHDT, CDR2 YYEEEE, per germline. The CDR3 nucleotides are TGTGCCAGCAACTTGGAGGACAGTCCCTATGGCTACACCTTC. The encoded protein is CASNLEDSPYGYTF.

This clonotype occurred many times. The rearrangement uses TRBV5-6 and TRBJ1-2, with 10 bases matching TRBD1. Trimming at V came to 2 bases and at J to 2 bases, leaving 6 bases not matched to a gene. This CDR3 comprises 16 residues. Looked up from germline, CDR1 is SGHDT and CDR2 is YYEEEE. The CDR3 bases are TGTGCCAGCAGCTTAAGGGACAGGGGTTTCAACTATGGCTACACCTTC. Translation gives CASSLRDRGFNYGYTF.

This clonotype has a handful of counts. The chain couples TRBV27 to TRBJ2-2; a possible D gene is TRBD1 (5 bases). Trimming took off 2 bases at V and 5 bases at J, with 24 bases between the two ends. The CDR3 covers 19 residues. The germline gives CDR1 MNHEY, CDR2 SMNVEV (reference sequence). CDR3: CASSLSRRAGPAGTGELFF. The CDR3 nucleotides read TGTGCCAGCAGTTTAAGTAGAAGGGCAGGACCCGCAGGGACCGGGGAGCTGTTTTTT.

This clonotype was counted ten times or more. V gene TRBV5-1 combines with J gene TRBJ2-7, with 7 bases matching TRBD1. The CDR3 consists of 13 residues. V shed 3 bases, J shed 2 bases, and the junction held 2 bases outside the gene matches. The germline CDR1 and CDR2 sequences are SGHRS and YFSETQ. The DNA for the CDR3 is TGCGCCAGCAGCTGGGACAGTCCCTACGAGCAGTACTTC. It yields the protein CASSWDSPYEQYF.

In its sample, this clonotype was seen many times. The chain employs TRBV4-1 and TRBJ2-7; D gene unclear. The germline V gene has CDR1 MGHRA and CDR2 YSYEKL. This CDR3 comprises 15 residues. Trimming took 1 base from V and 0 from J, leaving 10 bases between them. The CDR3 bases are TGCGCCAGCAGCCAAGTCCCTCGAAGCTCCTACGAGCAGTACTTC. It codes for CASSQVPRSSYEQYF.

This clonotype was picked up many times. The J gene is TRBJ2-3, the V gene TRBV24-1; 7 bases align to TRBD1. Germline-derived CDR1 and CDR2 are KGHDR and SFDVKD. The CDR3 length is 15 residues. V trimming: 7 bases; J trimming: 3 bases; junction bases outside the gene matches: 9. The CDR3 spells CATSWGQRRTDTQYF. CDR3 nucleotide sequence: TGTGCCACCAGCTGGGGACAGAGGAGAACAGATACGCAGTATTTT.

This clonotype was observed a handful of times. The V call is TRBV10-3, the J call TRBJ2-2; 8 bases line up with TRBD2. CDR3 size: 16 residues. Germline CDR1 is ENHRY and CDR2 is SYGVKD. Trimming cost V 2 bases and J 6 bases; bases outside gene matches: 8. This chain's CDR3 is CAISEPGLGAPGELFF. CDR3 bases: TGTGCCATCAGTGAGCCGGGACTAGGTGCTCCCGGGGAGCTGTTTTTT.

The chain uses TRBV20-1 and TRBJ2-1, with D possibly being TRBD2 (7 bases). This CDR3 has 17 amino acids. The germline gives CDR1 DFQATT, CDR2 SNEGSKA (reference sequence). The germline V and J ends were trimmed by 0 bases and 8 bases, with 23 bases remaining between them. CDR3 in DNA: TGCAGTGCTAGAGAATACAGCGGGACAATCTTGGGTGATGAGCAGTTCTTC. It specifies CSAREYSGTILGDEQFF.

The V call is TRBV5-1, the J call TRBJ2-7, with D maybe TRBD1 (6 bases). V was cut by 4 bases and J by 3 bases, with 14 bases left in between. Germline V gene data show CDR1 as SGHRS and CDR2 as YFSETQ. This CDR3 spans 14 amino acids. This chain's CDR3 is CASSTRQAFYEQYV. CDR3 bases: TGCGCCAGCAGCACACGACAGGCGTTCTACGAGCAGTACGTC.

To note about this clonotype: A read error may be the cause here, since a much bigger clone is one base away. The chain carries TRBV3-1 and TRBJ2-6; 12 bases are shared with TRBD2. The CDR3 contains 19 residues. Per the germline V gene, CDR1 is LGHDT and CDR2 is YNNKEL (reference sequence). The CDR3 spells CASSQFRLAGESGGNVLTF. The DNA of the CDR3 is TGTGCCAGCAGCCAATTCCGACTAGCGGGAGAGTCGGGGGGCAACGTCCTGACTTTC.

At least ten counts were recorded for this clonotype. This chain connects TRBV5-5 to TRBJ2-5, with D maybe TRBD1 (6 bases). CDR1 SGHKS and CDR2 YYEKEE come from the germline V gene (reference sequence). The V and J ends lost 4 bases and 2 bases respectively, with 12 bases between them. The CDR3 has 14 amino acids. This chain's CDR3 is CASSIQGAQETQYF. The CDR3 nucleotides are TGTGCCAGCAGCATACAGGGTGCACAAGAGACCCAGTACTTC.

This clonotype has ten or more counts. The J gene is TRBJ1-1, the V gene TRBV20-1; D might be TRBD1 (5 bases). Deletions cut 5 bases from V and 4 bases from J, with 23 bases between. The CDR3 runs to 16 residues. Germline CDR1 and CDR2: DFQATT and SNEGSKA (reference sequence). The CDR3 nucleotides read TGCAGTGCTTTTAGCCAGGGAATGGAGTTGGGCACTGAAGCTTTCTTT. As protein: CSAFSQGMELGTEAFF.

This clonotype was observed many times. The chain recombines TRBV28 with TRBJ1-5; D gene uncertain. Trimming left V 1 base short and J 1 base short, with 11 bases between. Germline V gives CDR1 MDHEN, CDR2 SYDVKM. The CDR3 consists of 16 residues. The CDR3 DNA is TGTGCCAGCAGTTTATCCCAGTACCCAAGCAATCAGCCCCAGCATTTT. Translating gives CASSLSQYPSNQPQHF.

This clonotype was counted many times. The chain carries TRBV11-3 and TRBJ2-1, with a weak D call TRBD1 (7 bases). Germline loops: CDR1 SGHNT, CDR2 YENEEA. The CDR3 has 14 residues. V lost 6 bases and J 7 bases, leaving 16 bases between the germline ends. The CDR3 DNA follows: TGTGCCAGCAGACCGGAGGGGGCGCGAAATGAGCAGTTCTTC. It encodes CASRPEGARNEQFF.

Concerning this clonotype itself: One base away lies a much larger clone, so this may be a sequencing read error. The V gene is TRBV7-9, the J gene TRBJ2-1; 8 nucleotides agree with TRBD1. The CDR3 runs to 15 residues. Germline-derived CDR1 and CDR2 are SEHNR and FQNEAQ (reference sequence). CDR3 sequence (DNA): TGTTCCAGCACCGAGCCGACAGGGGCCGCCAATGAGCAGTTCTTC. Its protein product is CSSTEPTGAANEQFF. The full variable domain, its missing parts supplied by reference TRBV7-9 and TRBJ2-1, is DTGVSQNPRHKITKRGQNVTFRCDPISEHNRLYWYRQTLGQGPEFLTYFQNEAQLEKSRLLSDRFSAERPKGSFSTLEIQRTEQGDSAMYLCSSTEPTGAANEQFFGPGTRLTVL.

This clonotype showed up many times. The chain combines TRBV28 with TRBJ2-5, with 13 bases matching TRBD2. In germline, CDR1 is MDHEN, CDR2 SYDVKM. The CDR3 sequence is 18 residues long. J gave up 5 bases and V 4 bases, and 13 bases lay outside the gene matches. The CDR3: CASSSIRTSGSLYETQYF. In DNA, the CDR3 is TGTGCCAGCAGTTCGATTAGGACTAGCGGGAGTTTGTACGAGACCCAGTACTTC.

This clonotype showed up just a few times. V is TRBV7-9 and J is TRBJ2-7; D uncertain. This CDR3 comprises 11 residues. Per germline, CDR1 SEHNR and CDR2 FQNEAQ (reference sequence). Trimming took 4 bases from V and 6 from J, leaving 7 bases between them. The CDR3 loop reads CASSSTGEQYF. In DNA, the CDR3 is TGTGCCAGCAGCTCCACCGGCGAGCAGTACTTC.

This chain joins TRBV25-1 and TRBJ2-1; maybe TRBD2 (6 bases). V gave up 3 bases and J gave up 6 bases, with 21 bases separating them. The CDR3 sequence is 17 residues long. From germline, CDR1 is MGHDK and CDR2 SYGVNS. The DNA of the CDR3 is TGTGCCAGCAGTGACTTCTACCGGGACTTCGACCGCAATGAGCAGTTCTTC. Its translation is CASSDFYRDFDRNEQFF.

This clonotype has a count of ten or more. The chain is built from TRBV5-1 and TRBJ2-3; D unclear. With 0 bases removed from V and 2 bases from J, the gap between germline ends came to 16 bases. This CDR3 is 17 amino acids long. CDR1 is SGHRS, CDR2 YFSETQ, per germline. The CDR3: CASSLAASLFPTDTQYF. The CDR3 coding sequence is TGCGCCAGCAGCTTGGCTGCCTCACTCTTCCCCACAGATACGCAGTATTTT.

This clonotype was recorded a few times. This chain links TRBV27 with TRBJ2-7, with D perhaps matching TRBD1 (5 bases). Looked up from germline, CDR1 is MNHEY and CDR2 is SMNVEV (reference sequence). There are 16 residues in the CDR3. V was trimmed by 2 bases and J by 2 bases, leaving 16 bases between them. Here the CDR3 reads CASSLKVGRAAYEQYF. The CDR3 DNA sequence: TGTGCCAGCAGTTTAAAAGTGGGCAGGGCCGCCTACGAGCAGTACTTC.

For this clonotype: A clone one base away is much larger, so this may be a read error. This chain links TRBV2 with TRBJ2-7; D unresolved. Germline CDR1 is SNHLY and CDR2 is FYNNEI. The V end lost 5 bases, the J end lost 1 base, and 9 bases lay between the germline ends. CDR3 length: 13 residues. CDR3 sequence: CASSKVRSYEQYF. The CDR3 coding sequence is TGTGCCAGCAGTAAGGTCCGGTCCTACGAGCAGTACTTC.